What follows are 29 T cell receptor beta chains derived from one specimen sequenced in a study of spatial heterogeneity in lung cancer. Study results and limitations: The number of expanded tumor alpha and beta chains correlated with mutation number.

Time point indicated: sample taken at primary tumor resection. One entry per CDR3 protein results from TCRdb running MiXCR on the 5' RACE reads. The sample consists of about 1,400 distinct CDR3 sequences, approximately 14% of them appearing once. These receptors' targets are unknown. The sequences come from lung tumor tissue, collected at surgery. These receptors came from a male donor with early-stage non-small cell lung cancer.

By sample fraction, this clonotype is medium-sized. The library was built for alpha chains, so this beta chain is an off-target read and its size means little. The rearrangement joins TRBV30 to TRBJ2-3, with 7 bases lining up with TRBD1. CDR3 length: 14 residues. Germline CDR1 GTSNPN, CDR2 SVGIG (reference sequence). V lost 4 bases to trimming and J lost 1 base; unmatched junction nucleotides: 5. CDR3 nucleotide sequence: TGTGCCTGGAAGGGGGCGGGCGGCACAGATACGCAGTATTTT. Its protein product is CAWKGAGGTDTQYF.

In the case of this clonotype: A read error is possible here, since a much larger clone lies one base away. This beta chain is an off-target read within a library intended for alpha chains, so its frequency means little. The V gene is TRBV24-1, the J gene TRBJ1-1, with D possibly being TRBD1 (5 bases). Germline CDR1 KGHDR, CDR2 SFDVKD. The CDR3 totals 15 residues. Trimming took 6 bases from V and 0 from J, leaving 13 bases between them. The CDR3 DNA reads TGTGCCACCAGTCTTGGGACGGCTATGAACACTGAAGCTTTCTTT. It yields the protein CATSLGTAMNTEAFF.

This clonotype has more than one count but fewer than ten. Within a library made for alpha chains, this beta chain is off target, and its count is uninformative. This sequence joins TRBV11-2 and TRBJ1-1, with unresolved D. Germline loops: CDR1 SGHAT, CDR2 FQNNGV. The CDR3 covers 12 residues. V was pared by 5 bases and J by 3 bases, with 7 bases between. CDR3 residues: CASSHEYTEAFF. The CDR3 nucleotides are TGTGCCAGCAGCCACGAATACACTGAAGCTTTCTTT.

This clonotype came up a few times. This beta chain came through as a stray read in a library set up for alpha chains, and its size says little. The rearrangement links TRBV12-3 or TRBV12-4 to TRBJ2-2; 7 positions match TRBD2. This CDR3 has 15 amino acids. The ends lost 3 bases at V and 5 bases at J; junction bases unmatched: 6. The CDR3 is CASSLTGGATGELFF. DNA for the CDR3: TGTGCCAGCAGTTTGACGGGAGGCGCGACCGGGGAGCTGTTTTTT.

The table lists this clonotype with a few counts. Since it is a stray read in a library aimed at alpha chains, this beta chain has a size that is not meaningful. The rearrangement links TRBV2 to TRBJ1-2; D is unclear. Germline values: CDR1 SNHLY, CDR2 FYNNEI. The CDR3 is made up of 13 amino acids. Trimming pared 5 bases from V and 4 bases from J, leaving 11 bases between. CDR3 residues: CASSRSGIYGYTF. The CDR3 nucleotides read TGTGCCAGCAGTAGGTCAGGAATCTATGGCTACACCTTC.

This clonotype is classed as large (0.1 to 1%). Since the library was made to target alpha chains, this beta chain is a stray read and its abundance is not meaningful. The chain is built from TRBV28 and TRBJ2-1; the match to TRBD1 covers 7 bases. With V trimmed by 6 bases and J by 3 bases, 5 bases remained unmatched. CDR3 size: 14 residues. Germline lookup yields CDR1 MDHEN and CDR2 SYDVKM. CDR3 sequence reads: CASRRDSFYNEQFF. The DNA of the CDR3 is TGTGCCAGCAGACGGGACAGCTTCTACAATGAGCAGTTCTTC.

Within the sample, this clonotype is medium-sized (0.01 to 0.1%). This beta chain turned up in a library designed for alpha chains; as an off-target read, its abundance says little. The gene calls are TRBV6-2 or TRBV6-3 and TRBJ1-5, with D maybe TRBD1 (6 bases). Trimming removed 5 bases at V and 4 bases at J, with 15 bases between. Germline V lookup: CDR1 MNHEY, CDR2 SVGEGT. The CDR3 length is 15 residues. CDR3 coding DNA: TGTGCCAGCAGTCGCGGTGGGACACCGAATCAGCCCCAGCATTTT. Residues: CASSRGGTPNQPQHF.

This clonotype counts as medium-sized. This beta chain was picked up by a library intended for alpha chains and is off target, so its count carries little meaning. The chain has TRBV5-1 and TRBJ1-1, with a tentative D call TRBD1 (6 bases). V was cut by 4 bases and J by 4 bases, with 17 bases left in between. The CDR3 totals 15 residues. Germline loops: CDR1 SGHRS, CDR2 YFSETQ. Written as DNA, the CDR3 is TGCGCCAGCAGCCACTCCGGGGGGGCAAGCACTGAAGCTTTCTTT. Its protein is CASSHSGGASTEAFF.

Notes on this clonotype: This beta chain is a stray read from a library made for alpha chains; its abundance is not meaningful. The rearrangement links TRBV7-2 to TRBJ2-5; 11 positions agree with TRBD2. The CDR3 sequence is 14 residues long. V shed 4 bases, J shed 4 bases, and the junction held 2 bases outside the gene matches. Germline-derived CDR1 and CDR2 are SGHTA and FQGNSA. In DNA, the CDR3 is TGTGCCAGCAGCTCGACTAGCGGGACAGAGACCCAGTACTTC. Its protein is CASSSTSGTETQYF.

Comments on this clonotype: A library prepared for alpha chains yielded this beta chain as an off-target read; its size is of little meaning. The chain recombines TRBV19 with TRBJ2-5; 7 bases agree with TRBD1. V trimming: 5 bases; J trimming: 2 bases; junction bases outside the gene matches: 2. Germline V gene data show CDR1 as LNHDA and CDR2 as SQIVND (reference sequence). The CDR3 consists of 13 residues. CDR3 coding DNA: TGTGCCAGTAGTGAGACAGGGCAAGAGACCCAGTACTTC. This gives the protein CASSETGQETQYF.

This clonotype is judged medium-sized. The library was built for alpha chains, so this beta chain is an off-target read and its size means little. The chain recombines TRBV6-2 or TRBV6-3 with TRBJ2-5, with TRBD1 matching over 8 bases. The CDR3 contains 17 residues. Trimming at V came to 6 bases and at J to 2 bases, leaving 14 bases not matched to a gene. CDR1 MNHEY and CDR2 SVGEGT come from the germline V gene. In DNA, the CDR3 is TGTGCCAGCAGCACCAGGGGGCTGATGGTAACGCAAGAGACCCAGTACTTC. Its protein is CASSTRGLMVTQETQYF.

By sample fraction, this clonotype is medium-sized. This beta chain came through as a stray read in a library set up for alpha chains, and its size says little. This rearrangement joins TRBV30 to TRBJ2-3; no definite D call. Germline V CDR1 and CDR2: GTSNPN, SVGIG (reference sequence). The germline V and J ends were trimmed by 2 bases and 0 bases, with 3 bases remaining between them. The CDR3 loop spans 12 amino acids. CDR3 bases: TGTGCCTGGAGTTTTAGCACAGATACGCAGTATTTT. It encodes CAWSFSTDTQYF.

Judged by abundance, this clonotype is medium-sized. The size of this beta chain means little, since it is a stray read in a library made for alpha chains. This sequence joins TRBV15 and TRBJ2-5; D uncertain. Germline loops: CDR1 LNHNV, CDR2 YYDKDF (reference sequence). The CDR3 has 16 residues. Trimming shortened V by 3 bases and J by 5 bases, and 19 bases separated the two germline ends. As DNA, the CDR3 is TGTGCCACCAGCAGTGACCCAGTTCTAGGGCTGGAGACCCAGTACTTC. This encodes CATSSDPVLGLETQYF. Complete variable domain (other parts from reference TRBV15 and TRBJ2-5): DAMVIQNPRYQVTQFGKPVTLSCSQTLNHNVMYWYQQKSSQAPKLLFHYYDKDFNNEADTPDNFQSRRPNTSFCFLDIRSPGLGDTAMYLCATSSDPVLGLETQYFGPGTRLLVL.

This clonotype is medium-sized (0.01 to 0.1%) by share. The library was built for alpha chains, so this beta chain is an off-target read and its size means little. This chain links TRBV7-3 with TRBJ2-2; D perhaps matches TRBD1 (6 bases). Germline values: CDR1 SGHTA, CDR2 FQGTGA. This CDR3 has 15 residues. V lost 4 bases to trimming and J lost 4 bases, with 13 bases between them. The CDR3 region has the DNA TGTGCCAGCAGCTGGGCCCGAGGGGGCACCGGGGAGCTGTTTTTT. It codes for CASSWARGGTGELFF. Complete variable domain (other parts from reference TRBV7-3 and TRBJ2-2): GAGVSQTPSNKVTEKGKYVELRCDPISGHTALYWYRQSLGQGPEFLIYFQGTGAADDSGLPNDRFFAVRPEGSVSTLKIQRTERGDSAVYLCASSWARGGTGELFFGEGSRLTVL.

This clonotype is medium-sized (0.01 to 0.1%) in the sample. This beta chain was picked up by a library intended for alpha chains and is off target, so its count carries little meaning. V is TRBV20-1 and J is TRBJ2-7; D is uncertain. This CDR3 comprises 15 residues. Trimming pared 3 bases from V and 0 bases from J, leaving 15 bases between. Germline V lookup: CDR1 DFQATT, CDR2 SNEGSKA (reference sequence). This CDR3 reads CSASPPGVSSYEQYF. CDR3 DNA: TGCAGTGCTAGCCCGCCTGGTGTCAGCTCCTACGAGCAGTACTTC.

Turning to this clonotype: With the library built for alpha chains, this beta chain is off target and its frequency is not meaningful. This sequence joins TRBV3-1 and TRBJ2-5; tentatively, D is TRBD1 or TRBD2 (5 bases each). Trimming pared 0 bases from V and 4 bases from J, leaving 12 bases between. There are 15 residues in the CDR3. Germline CDR1 and CDR2: LGHDT and YNNKEL (reference sequence). CDR3 DNA sequence: TGTGCCAGCAGCCAAGACGAGGGGTCTGGAGAGACCCAGTACTTC. Protein: CASSQDEGSGETQYF.

Within the sample, this clonotype is medium-sized. Because this beta chain is a stray read in a library intended to capture alpha chains, its abundance should not be given much weight. The chain's CDR3 is CASSPVVAGELFF. The CDR3 DNA reads as TGCGCCAGCAGCCCGGTGGTGGCCGGGGAGCTGTTTTTT. The chain links TRBV5-1 to TRBJ2-2; D unresolved. This CDR3 is built from 13 residues. V lost 4 bases, J lost 6 bases, and 10 bases lay in between. Germline V gene lookup returns CDR1 SGHRS and CDR2 YFSETQ.

This clonotype is classed as large (0.1 to 1%). This beta chain represents an off-target read in a library built for alpha chains; its size is of limited meaning. This chain joins TRBV14 and TRBJ2-3; tentative D call: TRBD2 (6 bases). The CDR3 has 14 residues. CDR1 SGHDN and CDR2 FVKESK come from the germline V gene. The V end was cut by 1 base, the J end by 1 base, with 6 bases between. CDR3 coding DNA: TGTGCCAGCAGCCAAGCGGGGGGCACAGATACGCAGTATTTT. Amino acid sequence: CASSQAGGTDTQYF.

In this sample, this clonotype is large (0.1 to 1%). This beta chain appears as a stray read in a library generated for alpha chains; its size is not informative. This chain links TRBV28 with TRBJ2-5; D gene ambiguous. Germline V gene sequence: CDR1 MDHEN, CDR2 SYDVKM. V lost 5 bases and J lost 3, with 4 bases in between. CDR3 length: 11 amino acids. The CDR3 nucleotides are TGTGCCAGCAGTCTGGAAGAGACCCAGTACTTC. Protein: CASSLEETQYF. Combining the CDR3 with reference TRBV28 and TRBJ2-5 gives the whole variable domain DVKVTQSSRYLVKRTGEKVFLECVQDMDHENMFWYRQDPGLGLRLIYFSYDVKMKEKGDIPEGYSVSREKKERFSLILESASTNQTSMYLCASSLEETQYFGPGTRLLVL.

In regard to this clonotype: A library made for alpha chains picked up this beta chain off target, so its size means little. This chain connects TRBV2 to TRBJ1-6, with D perhaps matching TRBD1 (5 bases). CDR1 is SNHLY and CDR2 is FYNNEI in the germline V gene. This CDR3 spans 14 amino acids. Trimming stripped 7 bases from V and 4 bases from J, with 11 bases between. CDR3 sequence: CASNGAVYNSPLHF. CDR3 coding DNA: TGTGCCAGCAATGGGGCAGTGTATAATTCACCCCTCCACTTT. The whole variable domain, filled in from reference TRBV2 and TRBJ1-6, reads EPEVTQTPSHQVTQMGQEVILRCVPISNHLYFYWYRQILGQKVEFLVSFYNNEISEKSEIFDDQFSVERPDGSNFTLKIRSTKLEDSAMYFCASNGAVYNSPLHFGNGTRLTVT.

This clonotype is labeled as medium-sized. Because the library targeted alpha chains, this beta chain is an off-target read whose size means little. This chain links TRBV6-2 or TRBV6-3 with TRBJ1-1; a weak D match, TRBD1 (5 bases). The CDR3 has 15 amino acids. V lost 2 bases to trimming and J lost 0 bases, with 10 bases between them. Germline-derived CDR1 and CDR2 are MNHEY and SVGEGT. This CDR3 is CASSYDQGLNTEAFF. CDR3 DNA: TGTGCCAGCAGTTACGATCAGGGCCTGAACACTGAAGCTTTCTTT.

Details on this clonotype: Found in a library prepared for alpha chains, this beta chain is an off-target read, and its abundance has little meaning. The chain combines TRBV5-4 with TRBJ2-7; 9 bases fit TRBD1. With V trimmed by 5 bases and J by 3 bases, 12 bases remained unmatched. Germline values: CDR1 SGHNT, CDR2 YYREEE (reference sequence). This CDR3 contains 16 residues. This chain's CDR3 is CASSPGTGGSDYEQYF. The CDR3 DNA reads as TGTGCCAGCAGTCCTGGTACAGGGGGCTCTGACTACGAGCAGTACTTC.

This clonotype occurred a few times. Since it is a stray read in a library aimed at alpha chains, this beta chain has a size that is not meaningful. V usage is TRBV5-6 and J usage is TRBJ2-7, with 13 nucleotides matching TRBD2. The ends lost 3 bases at V and 0 bases at J; junction bases unmatched: 6. The CDR3 covers 17 residues. Germline assignment: CDR1 SGHDT and CDR2 YYEEEE. DNA for the CDR3: TGTGCCAGCAGCTCGAGGACTAGCGGGAGCCCCTCCTACGAGCAGTACTTC. Protein product: CASSSRTSGSPSYEQYF.

This clonotype appeared once. A much larger clonotype is one base distant, so this may be a read error. The size of this beta chain means little, since it is a stray read in a library made for alpha chains. V is TRBV5-4 and J is TRBJ2-7, with D possibly being TRBD1 (9 bases). Germline V lookup: CDR1 SGHNT, CDR2 YYREEE (reference sequence). The CDR3 is made up of 16 amino acids. Trimming removed 5 bases from V and 3 bases from J, with 21 bases in between. This CDR3 reads CASSPGGDREFYEQYF. CDR3 DNA: TGTGCCAGCAGTCCCGGGGGGGACAGGGAGTTCTACGAGCAGTACTTC.

This clonotype is termed medium-sized. The library was built for alpha chains, so this beta chain is an off-target read and its size means little. J is TRBJ1-5 and V is TRBV27; D remains ambiguous. Trimming left V 2 bases short and J 0 bases short, with 14 bases between. The germline V gene encodes CDR1 MNHEY and CDR2 SMNVEV (reference sequence). The CDR3 has 17 amino acids. The CDR3 DNA sequence: TGTGCCAGCAGTTTAGTCCCCGGCCCCAATAGCAATCAGCCCCAGCATTTT. Translated: CASSLVPGPNSNQPQHF.

This clonotype appeared once. This beta chain is an unintended read in a library built for alpha chains; its size means little. The CDR3 sequence is CASSEAGQGEQYF. DNA for the CDR3: TGTGCCAGCAGTGAAGCGGGACAAGGCGAGCAGTACTTC. The chain uses TRBV6-1 and TRBJ2-7, with a weak D call TRBD1 (6 bases). V shed 0 bases and J shed 6 bases, with 9 bases lying between them. Germline V lookup: CDR1 MNHNS, CDR2 SASEGT. The CDR3 loop spans 13 amino acids.

By its share, this clonotype is large. A library prepared for alpha chains yielded this beta chain as an off-target read; its size is of little meaning. This chain joins TRBV5-1 and TRBJ2-5, with 9 bases lining up with TRBD1. Germline V lookup: CDR1 SGHRS, CDR2 YFSETQ. This CDR3 spans 15 amino acids. The junction had 6 bases not matched to a gene; V was cut back by 1 base and J by 5 bases. The CDR3 loop reads CASSLTGGVRETQYF. CDR3 in DNA: TGCGCCAGCAGCTTGACAGGGGGCGTCCGGGAGACCCAGTACTTC.

This clonotype rates as medium-sized (0.01 to 0.1%). This beta chain slipped into a library made for alpha chains as a stray read, so its size is not meaningful. V gene TRBV19 combines with J gene TRBJ2-2; no clear D. Germline V CDR1 and CDR2: LNHDA, SQIVND (reference sequence). The V gene lost 8 bases and the J gene lost 6 bases, with 7 bases spanning the gap. The CDR3 extends over 11 amino acids. The CDR3 protein is CASRFSGELFF. DNA of the CDR3: TGTGCCAGTCGATTCTCCGGGGAGCTGTTTTTT.

This clonotype is termed medium-sized. This beta chain is an unintended read in a library built for alpha chains; its size means little. The rearrangement joins TRBV6-6 to TRBJ1-4; 10 bases map to TRBD1. CDR1 and CDR2 (germline): MNHNY, SVGAGI (reference sequence). The length of the CDR3 is 16 residues. The V and J ends lost 6 bases and 5 bases, in that order; junction bases with no gene match: 9. The CDR3 DNA reads TGTGCCAGCAGACCTACCCCGGGACAGGGGAATGAAAAACTGTTTTTT. It translates to CASRPTPGQGNEKLFF.